These 16 T cell receptor beta chains share one sample of origin, sequenced in a study of CD8+ T cells in alopecia areata. Following RNA extraction, reverse transcription yielded cDNA that acted as the sequencing template. TCRdb keeps only in-frame clones here, not all; method: immunoSEQ multiplex PCR. The table includes over 85,000 clones, around 38% detected once. Source material: CD4+ T cells sorted from blood. The receptors here all came from a human donor with alopecia areata.

Only a few counts were recorded for this clone. V usage is TRBV29-1 and J usage is TRBJ2-7; D not resolved. Trimming removed 7 bases from V and 4 bases from J, with 11 bases in between. Germline V lookup: CDR1 SQVTM, CDR2 ANQGSEA. The length of the CDR3 is 11 residues. DNA of the CDR3: TGCAGCGGCACAACAACTTACGAGCAGTACTTC. It yields the protein CSGTTTYEQYF.

The V gene is TRBV29-1, the J gene TRBJ1-5; 9 bases map to TRBD1. V dropped 4 bases and J dropped 7; count of bases not matched to a gene: 5. The CDR3 is 13 residues long. Germline V gene data show CDR1 as SQVTM and CDR2 as ANQGSEA. For the CDR3, the DNA is TGCAGCGTTGCGCGGGACAGGGAACAGCCCCAGCATTTT. This encodes CSVARDREQPQHF.

This clone was seen only once. The chain recombines TRBV7-9 with TRBJ2-7, with D maybe TRBD1 (8 bases). The V and J ends lost 6 bases and 2 bases respectively, with 17 bases between them. CDR1 is SEHNR, CDR2 FQNEAQ, per germline (reference sequence). The CDR3 is 15 amino acids. CDR3 bases: TGTGCCAGCAGTCTCTCAGCGGGACAGGCCTACGAGCAGTACTTC. This gives the protein CASSLSAGQAYEQYF. Drawing the rest from reference TRBV7-9 and TRBJ2-7, the complete variable domain is DTGVSQNPRHKITKRGQNVTFRCDPISEHNRLYWYRQTLGQGPEFLTYFQNEAQLEKSRLLSDRFSAERPKGSFSTLEIQRTEQGDSAMYLCASSLSAGQAYEQYFGPGTRLTVT.

The chain's CDR3 is CASSYSGTGEKLFF. In DNA form, the CDR3 reads TGTGCCAGCAGTTACTCCGGGACAGGGGAAAAACTGTTTTTT. The chain is built from TRBV6-6 and TRBJ1-4, with 9 bases fitting TRBD1. The germline V gene encodes CDR1 MNHNY and CDR2 SVGAGI (reference sequence). Trimming cost V 0 bases and J 8 bases; bases outside gene matches: 1. There are 14 residues in the CDR3.

V and J are TRBV27 and TRBJ2-3; weak D call: TRBD2 (5 bases). Trimming pared 7 bases from V and 2 bases from J, leaving 16 bases between. The CDR3 covers 15 residues. Germline lookup yields CDR1 MNHEY and CDR2 SMNVEV (reference sequence). The DNA for the CDR3 is TGTGCCAGCAATGTTGGGCGGGCCCTCACAGATACGCAGTATTTT. Translation gives CASNVGRALTDTQYF.

The CDR3 protein is CASTPGQRTNYGYTF. The CDR3 bases are TGTGCCAGTACCCCGGGACAGCGTACTAACTATGGCTACACCTTC. The chain couples TRBV19 to TRBJ1-2; TRBD1 aligns across 7 bases. Germline V gene sequence: CDR1 LNHDA, CDR2 SQIVND (reference sequence). The V segment lost 7 bases and the J segment 0 bases; nucleotides outside the gene matches: 8. The CDR3 is made up of 15 amino acids.

This sequence joins TRBV29-1 and TRBJ2-6, with D perhaps matching TRBD1 (6 bases). The CDR3 runs to 15 residues. Germline values: CDR1 SQVTM, CDR2 ANQGSEA. Trimming cost V 7 bases and J 4 bases, with 17 bases left between them. CDR3 DNA sequence: TGCAGCGCTCTATTAGGGGGACGAGGGGCCAACGTCCTGACTTTC. Protein sequence: CSALLGGRGANVLTF.

J is TRBJ2-7 and V is TRBV5-1, with unresolved D. Germline V gives CDR1 SGHRS, CDR2 YFSETQ. Trimming took 2 bases from V and 4 from J, leaving 10 bases between them. The CDR3 sequence is 13 residues long. CDR3 in DNA: TGCGCCAGCAGCTTAGTTCTTGAGTACGAGCAGTACTTC. It encodes CASSLVLEYEQYF.

The rearrangement uses TRBV18 and TRBJ2-7; TRBD1 agrees at 9 bases. Germline V gives CDR1 KGHSH, CDR2 LQKENI. Trimming removed 3 bases from V and 4 bases from J; junction bases left unmatched: 4. The CDR3 is made up of 14 amino acids. The CDR3 DNA is TGTGCCAGCTCACCCCTGGGACAGGGTTACGAGCAGTACTTC. Translation: CASSPLGQGYEQYF.

The rearrangement uses TRBV5-1 and TRBJ2-7, with 7 bases aligning to TRBD1. V lost 7 bases and J lost 3; bases outside the gene matches: 7. The CDR3 has 13 residues. The germline V gene encodes CDR1 SGHRS and CDR2 YFSETQ. The CDR3 sequence: CASAIRDSYEQYF. The CDR3 DNA reads as TGCGCCAGCGCAATCCGGGACAGCTACGAGCAGTACTTC.

This clone was seen only a few times. The chain recombines TRBV10-2 with TRBJ1-1; 9 positions agree with TRBD1. Germline assignment: CDR1 WSHSY and CDR2 SAAADI. V lost 5 bases, J lost 6 bases, and 4 bases stayed unmatched. The CDR3 spans 13 residues. The CDR3 bases are TGCGCCAGCAGTAGGGACAGGGCTGCTGAAGCTTTCTTT. It is translated as CASSRDRAAEAFF.

The chain has TRBV28 and TRBJ2-7, with D possibly TRBD2 on 5 matching bases. Trimming took 5 bases from V and 3 from J, leaving 20 bases between them. Germline lookup yields CDR1 MDHEN and CDR2 SYDVKM. This CDR3 spans 16 amino acids. CDR3 DNA sequence: TGTGCCAGCAGTGGTAGCGAGAGAAAGAGCAGCTACGAGCAGTACTTC. Protein sequence: CASSGSERKSSYEQYF.

V is TRBV29-1 and J is TRBJ2-2; 11 positions agree with TRBD1. Germline CDR1 and CDR2: SQVTM and ANQGSEA. Trimming at V came to 6 bases and at J to 5 bases, leaving 2 bases not matched to a gene. CDR3 size: 13 residues. CDR3 sequence: CSVGTGGTGELFF. CDR3 nucleotide sequence: TGCAGCGTCGGGACAGGGGGAACCGGGGAGCTGTTTTTT.

The J gene is TRBJ1-4, the V gene TRBV30; D possibly corresponds to TRBD1 (5 bases). The CDR3 covers 15 residues. Trimming removed 3 bases at V and 7 bases at J, with 18 bases between. The germline V gene encodes CDR1 GTSNPN and CDR2 SVGIG (reference sequence). CDR3 nucleotide sequence: TGTGCCTGGAGCGGCAGGGAGCCTGTTCCTGAAAAACTGTTTTTT. It yields the protein CAWSGREPVPEKLFF.

The count of this clone is one. This chain connects TRBV11-2 to TRBJ2-7; 9 bases are shared with TRBD1. Germline CDR1 reads SGHAT; CDR2 reads FQNNGV. With V trimmed by 2 bases and J by 0 bases, 11 bases remained unmatched. This CDR3 is built from 18 residues. DNA of the CDR3: TGTGCCAGCAGCTTAACAGGGGGCAGTGCCACCTACTCCTACGAGCAGTACTTC. Residues: CASSLTGGSATYSYEQYF. Drawing the rest from reference TRBV11-2 and TRBJ2-7, the complete variable domain is EAGVAQSPRYKIIEKRQSVAFWCNPISGHATLYWYQQILGQGPKLLIQFQNNGVVDDSQLPKDRFSAERLKGVDSTLKIQPAKLEDSAVYLCASSLTGGSATYSYEQYFGPGTRLTVT.

This rearrangement joins TRBV5-1 to TRBJ1-1, with 8 bases aligning to TRBD1. The CDR3 contains 16 residues. Unmatched junction bases numbered 9, after V lost 1 base and J lost 4 bases. Germline V gives CDR1 SGHRS, CDR2 YFSETQ. As DNA, the CDR3 is TGCGCCAGCAGCTTGAAGGTGGACAGGGCGTTCACTGAAGCTTTCTTT. Translation gives CASSLKVDRAFTEAFF.